The clone carrying this TCR beta chain appeared a few times. The target antigen is unknown. The sample is drawn from a study of early T cells in non-severe SARS-CoV-2 infection. About the study: Sequencing of bulk RNA from unsorted whole blood was done, without chain pairing. Broader study findings: Database matching using VDJdb favored anti-spike CD8 responses, with private and CD4 specificities left missing.

This CDR3 has 17 amino acids. Germline V gives CDR1 SEHNR, CDR2 FQNEAQ (reference sequence). Between the trimmed V and J ends, which lost 1 base and 0 bases, there was a span of 13 bases. Unique molecular identifier tags were affixed to discrete cDNA molecules. TCRdb re-called the 5' RACE reads with MiXCR, one entry per CDR3 protein. The profile covers 52,000 or so distinct CDR3 sequences, with approximately 13% appearing a single time and about 1.4% taken by the ten largest. The sequenced sample consisted of whole blood. The TCR sequence derives from an adult who was a healthcare worker with PCR-confirmed SARS-CoV-2 infection or an uninfected control (not recorded which). V and J are TRBV7-9 and TRBJ2-1; D may be TRBD1 or TRBD2 (6 bases each). The CDR3 loop reads CASSLVGGPSSYNEQFF. For the CDR3, the DNA is TGTGCCAGCAGCTTAGTAGGGGGGCCGAGCTCCTACAATGAGCAGTTCTTC.